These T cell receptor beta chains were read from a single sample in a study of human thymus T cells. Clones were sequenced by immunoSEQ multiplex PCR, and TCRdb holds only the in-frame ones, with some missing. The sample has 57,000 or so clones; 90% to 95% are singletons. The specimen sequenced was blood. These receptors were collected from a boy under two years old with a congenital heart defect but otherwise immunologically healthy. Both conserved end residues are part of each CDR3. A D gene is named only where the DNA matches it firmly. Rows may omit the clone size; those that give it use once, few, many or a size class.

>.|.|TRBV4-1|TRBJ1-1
TGCGCCAGCAGCCAAGAGGGGTACACTGAAGCTTTCTTT
CASSQEGYTEAFF
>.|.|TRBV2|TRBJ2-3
TGTGCCAGCAGTGATGATGTAGGGGGCACAGATACGCAGTATTTT
CASSDDVGGTDTQYF
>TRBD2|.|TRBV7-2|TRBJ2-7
TGTGCCAGCAGCTTAGTAGGACTAGCGGCCTACGAGCAGTACTTC
CASSLVGLAAYEQYF
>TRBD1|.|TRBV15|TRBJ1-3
TGTGCCACCAGCAGAGACCCTACAGGGGGCTCTGGAAACACCATATATTTT
CATSRDPTGGSGNTIYF
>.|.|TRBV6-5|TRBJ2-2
TGTGCCAGCAGTTACTCGATGTTGAGTATTAACGGGGAGCTGTTTTTT
CASSYSMLSINGELFF
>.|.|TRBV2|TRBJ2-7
TGTGCCAGCAGTGAAGCGAGGGCCGCCTCCTACGAGCAGTACTTC
CASSEARAASYEQYF
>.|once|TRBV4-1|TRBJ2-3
TGCGCCAGCAGCCAAGAAGACAGGACAGGCACAGATACGCAGTATTTT
CASSQEDRTGTDTQYF
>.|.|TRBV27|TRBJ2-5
TGTGCCAGCAGTCCATTCGGGGGGCTTCCCCGAGAGACCCAGTACTTC
CASSPFGGLPRETQYF
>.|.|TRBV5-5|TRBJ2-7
TGTGCCAGCAGCAACAGGGCGTACGAGCAGTACTTC
CASSNRAYEQYF
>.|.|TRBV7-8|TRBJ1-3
TGTGCCAGCAGCTTATTCGCACACCTCTCTGGAAACACCATATATTTT
CASSLFAHLSGNTIYF
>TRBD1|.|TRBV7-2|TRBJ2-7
TGTGCCAGCAGCTTAGGGACAGGGATGTACGAGCAGTACTTC
CASSLGTGMYEQYF
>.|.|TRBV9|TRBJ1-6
TGTGCCAGCAGCGTAGGGGGCTCCTATAATTCACCCCTCCACTTT
CASSVGGSYNSPLHF
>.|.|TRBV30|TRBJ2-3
TGTGCCTGGAGTGTAAGTACAGGGCGCACAGATACGCAGTATTTT
CAWSVSTGRTDTQYF
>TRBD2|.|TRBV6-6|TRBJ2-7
TGTGCCAGCACCCCCCGACTAGCGGGGTTCTACGAGCAGTACTTC
CASTPRLAGFYEQYF